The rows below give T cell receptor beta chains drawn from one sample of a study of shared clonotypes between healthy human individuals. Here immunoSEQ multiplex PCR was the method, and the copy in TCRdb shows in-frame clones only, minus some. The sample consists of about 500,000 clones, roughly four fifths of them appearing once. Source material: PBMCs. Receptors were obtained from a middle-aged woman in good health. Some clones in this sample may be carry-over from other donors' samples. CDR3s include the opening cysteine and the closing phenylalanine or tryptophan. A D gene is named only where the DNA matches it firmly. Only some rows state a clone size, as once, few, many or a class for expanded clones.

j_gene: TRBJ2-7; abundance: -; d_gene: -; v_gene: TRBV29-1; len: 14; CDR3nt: TGCAGCGTTGTAGTTCAGGGAAGCTCCTACGAGCAGTACTTC; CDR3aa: CSVVVQGSSYEQYF
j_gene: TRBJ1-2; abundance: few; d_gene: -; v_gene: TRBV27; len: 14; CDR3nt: TGTGCCAGCAGTTTATTTCCGACTAACTATGGCTACACCTTC; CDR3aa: CASSLFPTNYGYTF
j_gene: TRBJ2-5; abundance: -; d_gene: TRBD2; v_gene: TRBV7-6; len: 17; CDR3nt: TGTGCCAGCAGCTTAGGCGGGGGGACTAGCAGCCAAGAGACCCAGTACTTC; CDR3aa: CASSLGGGTSSQETQYF
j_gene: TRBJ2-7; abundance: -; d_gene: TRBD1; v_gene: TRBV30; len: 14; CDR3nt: TGTGCCTTCCAGACGGGGACAGGGGGCTCCGAGCAGTACTTC; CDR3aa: CAFQTGTGGSEQYF
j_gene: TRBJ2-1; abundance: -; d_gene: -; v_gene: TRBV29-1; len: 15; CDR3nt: TGCAGCGTTAGGGCAAAGTCGGGGGGCCTCAATGAGCAGTTCTTC; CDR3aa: CSVRAKSGGLNEQFF
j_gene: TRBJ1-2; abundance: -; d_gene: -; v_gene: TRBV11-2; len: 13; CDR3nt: TGTGCCAGCAGCTTGGGGGGGGAGGTTGGCTACACCTTC; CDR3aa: CASSLGGEVGYTF
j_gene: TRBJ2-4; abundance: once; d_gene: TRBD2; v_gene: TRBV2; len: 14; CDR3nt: TGTGCCAGCAGTGTTGAGCGGGAGTTAGACATTCAGTACTTC; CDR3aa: CASSVERELDIQYF
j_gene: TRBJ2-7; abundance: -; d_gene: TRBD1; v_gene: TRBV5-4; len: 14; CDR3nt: TGTGCCAGCAGCTTACAGGGGCTGTCCTACGAGCAGTACTTC; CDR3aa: CASSLQGLSYEQYF
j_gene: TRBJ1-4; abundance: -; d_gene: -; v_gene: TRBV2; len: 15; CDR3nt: TGTGCCAGCAGTGAAGTGAGCAGGGGTGGCGAAAAACTGTTTTTT; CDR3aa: CASSEVSRGGEKLFF
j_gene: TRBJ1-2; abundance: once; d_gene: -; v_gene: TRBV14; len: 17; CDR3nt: TGTGCCAGCAGCCAAGAGACAGGCTCTCGGGTGTTCAGTGGCTACACCTTC; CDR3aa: CASSQETGSRVFSGYTF
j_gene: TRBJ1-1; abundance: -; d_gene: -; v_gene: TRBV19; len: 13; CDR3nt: TGTGCCAGTGCCGGCTCCATGAACACTGAAGCTTTCTTT; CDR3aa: CASAGSMNTEAFF
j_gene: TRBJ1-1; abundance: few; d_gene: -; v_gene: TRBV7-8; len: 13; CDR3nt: TGTGCCAGCAGGCTGCACCTGAACACTGAAGCTTTCTTT; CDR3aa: CASRLHLNTEAFF
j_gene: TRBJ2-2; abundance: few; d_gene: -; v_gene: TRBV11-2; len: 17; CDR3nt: TGTGCCAGCAGCTTAGTTAGGCGAGCGACGAACACCGGGGAGCTGTTTTTT; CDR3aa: CASSLVRRATNTGELFF
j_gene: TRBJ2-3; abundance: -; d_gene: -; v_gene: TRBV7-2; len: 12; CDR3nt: TGTGCCAGCAGCTCTCACACAGATACGCAGTATTTT; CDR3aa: CASSSHTDTQYF
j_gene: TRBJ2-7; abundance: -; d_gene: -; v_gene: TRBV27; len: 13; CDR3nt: TGTGCCAGCAGTTTATCCAGGGCAGGCGAGCAGTACTTC; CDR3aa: CASSLSRAGEQYF
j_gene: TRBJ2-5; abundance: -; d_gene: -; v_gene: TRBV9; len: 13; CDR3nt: TGTGCCAGCAGCGTAGCGGGAAGAGAGACCCAGTACTTC; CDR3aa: CASSVAGRETQYF
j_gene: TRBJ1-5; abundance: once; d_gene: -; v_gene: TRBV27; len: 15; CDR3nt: TGTGCCAGCAAGCATCAGGGTTACAGCAATCAGCCCCAGCATTTT; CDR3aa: CASKHQGYSNQPQHF
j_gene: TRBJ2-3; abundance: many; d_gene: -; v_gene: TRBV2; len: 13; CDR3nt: TGTGCCAGCAGTGCAGCACTGGGGAGTACGCAGTATTTT; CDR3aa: CASSAALGSTQYF
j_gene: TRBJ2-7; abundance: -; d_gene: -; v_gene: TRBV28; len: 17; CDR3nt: TGTGCCAGCAGTTTAACAGGGAAAACGATACCCGGCTACGAGCAGTACTTC; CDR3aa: CASSLTGKTIPGYEQYF
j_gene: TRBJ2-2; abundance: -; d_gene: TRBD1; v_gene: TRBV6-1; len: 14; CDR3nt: TGTGCCAGCAGAGACAGGGGAGGAACCGGGGAGCTGTTTTTT; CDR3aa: CASRDRGGTGELFF
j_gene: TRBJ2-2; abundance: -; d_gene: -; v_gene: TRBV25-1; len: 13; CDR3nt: TGTGCCAGCAGCATGCGGACGGGCGGGGAGCTGTTTTTT; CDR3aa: CASSMRTGGELFF
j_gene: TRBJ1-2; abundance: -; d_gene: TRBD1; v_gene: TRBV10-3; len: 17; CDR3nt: TGTGCCATCAGGGGGCGGGACAGGGGGAAGGCTAACTATGGCTACACCTTC; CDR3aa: CAIRGRDRGKANYGYTF
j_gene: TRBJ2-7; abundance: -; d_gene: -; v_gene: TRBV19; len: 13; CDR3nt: TGTGCCAGTAGTAGCTTGAGGTCTTACGAGCAGTACTTC; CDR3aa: CASSSLRSYEQYF
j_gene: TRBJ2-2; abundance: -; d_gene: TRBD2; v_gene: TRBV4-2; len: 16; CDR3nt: TGTGCCAGCAGCCAGGCTAGCGGGGGTAACACCGGGGAGCTGTTTTTT; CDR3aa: CASSQASGGNTGELFF
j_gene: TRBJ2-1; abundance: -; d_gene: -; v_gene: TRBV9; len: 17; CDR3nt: TGTGCCAGCAGCCCTAGGGGGCCGGGAGGGTCCTACAATGAGCAGTTCTTC; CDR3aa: CASSPRGPGGSYNEQFF
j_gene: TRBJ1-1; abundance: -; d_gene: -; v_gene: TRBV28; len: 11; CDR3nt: TGTGCCAGCATGGGGGGCACTGAAGCTTTCTTT; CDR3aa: CASMGGTEAFF
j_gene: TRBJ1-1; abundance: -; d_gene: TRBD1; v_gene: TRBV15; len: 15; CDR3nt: TGTGCCACCAGCAGAGATATGGGACAGGGAATTGAAGCTTTCTTT; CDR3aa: CATSRDMGQGIEAFF
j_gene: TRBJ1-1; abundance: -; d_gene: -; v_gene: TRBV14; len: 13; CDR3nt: TGTGCCAGCAGCCAAGTGGTGATGACTGAAGCTTTCTTT; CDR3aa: CASSQVVMTEAFF
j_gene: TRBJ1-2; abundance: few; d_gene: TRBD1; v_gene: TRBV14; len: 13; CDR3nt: TGTGCCAGCAGCCCCCAGACAGGGACCGGCTACACCTTC; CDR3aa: CASSPQTGTGYTF
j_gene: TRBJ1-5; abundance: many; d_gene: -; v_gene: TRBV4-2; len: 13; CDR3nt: TGTGCCAGCAGCCAAGATGTACGGCAGCCCCAGCATTTT; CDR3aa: CASSQDVRQPQHF
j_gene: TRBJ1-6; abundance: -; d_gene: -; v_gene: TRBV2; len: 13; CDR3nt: TGTGCCAGCAGGAGTTCTTTGGCTTCACCCCTCCACTTT; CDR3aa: CASRSSLASPLHF
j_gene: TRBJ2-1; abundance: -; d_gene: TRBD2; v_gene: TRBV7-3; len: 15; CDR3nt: TGTGCCAGCAGCCGTACTAGCGGGGGTATCGATGAGCAGTTCTTC; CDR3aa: CASSRTSGGIDEQFF
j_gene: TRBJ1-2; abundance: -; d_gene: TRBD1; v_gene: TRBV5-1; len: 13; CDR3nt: TGCGCCAGCAGCCAGGGACAGGGAGCTTCATATACCTTC; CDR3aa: CASSQGQGASYTF
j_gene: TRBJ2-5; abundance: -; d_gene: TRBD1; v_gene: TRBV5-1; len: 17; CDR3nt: TGCGCCAGCAGCTTAGCAAGGACAGGGGACCGACAAGAGACCCAGTACTTC; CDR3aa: CASSLARTGDRQETQYF
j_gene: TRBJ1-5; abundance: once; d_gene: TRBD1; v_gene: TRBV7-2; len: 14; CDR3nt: TGTGCCAGCAGCCTCGGACAGGGCGATCAGCCCCAGCATTTT; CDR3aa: CASSLGQGDQPQHF
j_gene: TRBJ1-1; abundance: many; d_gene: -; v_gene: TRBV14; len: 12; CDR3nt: TGTGCCAGCGGAGCGATAGCGGCAGAAGCTTTCTTT; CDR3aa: CASGAIAAEAFF
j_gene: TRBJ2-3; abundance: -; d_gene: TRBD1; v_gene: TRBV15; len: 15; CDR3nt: TGTGCCACCAGCCCTCTAGGACAGGACACAGATACGCAGTATTTT; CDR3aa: CATSPLGQDTDTQYF
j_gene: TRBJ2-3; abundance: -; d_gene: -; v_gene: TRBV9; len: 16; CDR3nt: TGTGCCAGCAGCGCGGCGGCAGCCCTCAGCACAGATACGCAGTATTTT; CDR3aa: CASSAAAALSTDTQYF
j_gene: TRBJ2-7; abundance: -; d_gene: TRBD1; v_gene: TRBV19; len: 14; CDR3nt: TGTGCCAGTAGTCCGAGACAGGGATCCTACGAGCAGTACTTC; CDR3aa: CASSPRQGSYEQYF
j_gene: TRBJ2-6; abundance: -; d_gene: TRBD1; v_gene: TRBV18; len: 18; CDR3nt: TGTGCCAGCTCACAGCCGGGACAGGAAGCCTCTGGGGCCAACGTCCTGACTTTC; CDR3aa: CASSQPGQEASGANVLTF
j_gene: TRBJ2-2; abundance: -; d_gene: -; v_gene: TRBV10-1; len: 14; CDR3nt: TGCGCCAGCAGTGGAGGCAGAACCACCGGGGAGCTGTTTTTT; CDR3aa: CASSGGRTTGELFF
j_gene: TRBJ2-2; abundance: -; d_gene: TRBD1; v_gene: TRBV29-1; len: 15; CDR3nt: TGCAGCGTTGCACGGGACAGCGCGAACACCGGGGAGCTGTTTTTT; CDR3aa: CSVARDSANTGELFF
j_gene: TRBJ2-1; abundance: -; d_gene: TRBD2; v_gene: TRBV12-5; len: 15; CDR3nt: TGTGCTAGTGGAGCCGGGACTAGTTCTTTCGATGAGCAGTTCTTC; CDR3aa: CASGAGTSSFDEQFF
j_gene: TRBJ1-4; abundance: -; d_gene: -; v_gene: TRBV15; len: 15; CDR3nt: TGTGCCACCAGCAGGGGGGACGGCCCTGGCGAAAAACTGTTTTTT; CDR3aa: CATSRGDGPGEKLFF
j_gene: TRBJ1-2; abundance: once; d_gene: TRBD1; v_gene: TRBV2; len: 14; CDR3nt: TGTGCCAGCAACCGACAGGGGGCAGTCTATGGCTACACCTTC; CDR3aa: CASNRQGAVYGYTF
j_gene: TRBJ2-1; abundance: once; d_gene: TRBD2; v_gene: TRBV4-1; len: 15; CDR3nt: TGCGCCAGCAGCCAAGCCGGACTAGCGGGACATGAGCAGTTCTTC; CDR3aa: CASSQAGLAGHEQFF
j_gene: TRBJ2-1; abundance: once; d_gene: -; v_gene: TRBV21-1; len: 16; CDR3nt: TGTGCCAGCAGCAAAGGCGAACTAGCGGCCTACAATGAGCAGTTCTTC; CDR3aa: CASSKGELAAYNEQFF
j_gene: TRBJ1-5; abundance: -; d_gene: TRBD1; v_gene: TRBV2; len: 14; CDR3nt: TGTGCCAGCAAACAAGACAGGGGCGGTCAGCCCCAGCATTTT; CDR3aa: CASKQDRGGQPQHF
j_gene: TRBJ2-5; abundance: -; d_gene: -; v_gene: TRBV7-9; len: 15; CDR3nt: TGTGCCAGCAGCTTGGGGCTAGTGCTTAAAGAGACCCAGTACTTC; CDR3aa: CASSLGLVLKETQYF
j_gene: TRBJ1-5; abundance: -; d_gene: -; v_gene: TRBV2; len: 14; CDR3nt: TGTGCCAGCACGACAGTAAATAGCAATCAGCCCCAGCATTTT; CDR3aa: CASTTVNSNQPQHF